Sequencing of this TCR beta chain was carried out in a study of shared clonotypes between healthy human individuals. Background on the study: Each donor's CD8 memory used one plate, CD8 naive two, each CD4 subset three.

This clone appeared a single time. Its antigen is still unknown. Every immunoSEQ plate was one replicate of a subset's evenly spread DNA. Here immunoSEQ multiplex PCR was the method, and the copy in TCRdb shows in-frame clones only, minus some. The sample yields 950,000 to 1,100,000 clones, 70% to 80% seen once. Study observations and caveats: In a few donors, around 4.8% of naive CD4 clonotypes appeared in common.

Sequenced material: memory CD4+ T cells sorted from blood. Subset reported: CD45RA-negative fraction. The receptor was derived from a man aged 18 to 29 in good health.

Here the CDR3 DNA reads TGCGCCAGCAGCCAAGATAAGGGCCAGGGGACTTCCTACCAAGAGACCCAGTACTTC. Amino acids: CASSQDKGQGTSYQETQYF. The gene calls are TRBV4-1 and TRBJ2-5; the D gene could be TRBD1 or TRBD2 (6 bases each). Germline V gene data show CDR1 as MGHRA and CDR2 as YSYEKL. Trimming shortened V by 0 bases and J by 0 bases, and 20 bases separated the two germline ends. There are 19 residues in the CDR3.